This TCR beta chain was sequenced for a study of blood T cell repertoires in COVID-19. In the original analysis: Amplification of reference gene primers provided the estimated nucleated cell counts. Generated by immunoSEQ multiplex PCR, the TCRdb table keeps only in-frame clones and is missing some. The V and J calls and clone size come from that table; D and trimming were worked out from the DNA. There are roughly 150,000 clones in the sample; roughly 89% occur only once, and just under 3% lies in the top ten. The CDR3 contains 13 residues. In germline, CDR1 is MRHNA, CDR2 SNTAGT. J lost 3 bases, V lost 6 bases, and 3 bases had no gene match.

The sample was peripheral blood. This receptor was identified in a man aged 60 to 75 with active or convalescent COVID-19. The chain couples TRBV6-4 to TRBJ2-7, with 9 bases fitting TRBD1. The DNA of the CDR3 is TGTGCCAGCAGCCCGACAGGGGGCTACGAGCAGTACTTC. Amino acid sequence: CASSPTGGYEQYF.